The rows below give T cell receptor beta chains drawn from one sample of a study of cytomegalovirus exposure and HLA in healthy donors. Sequencing was performed with immunoSEQ multiplex PCR; in TCRdb, only in-frame clones are kept and a portion is missing. The sample totals under 90,000 clones. The specimen sequenced was PBMCs. The receptor source for this set is a man aged 50-60 years in good health and CMV-seropositive. Both conserved end residues are part of each CDR3. D genes are given only for firm matches.

v_gene: TRBV5-4
d_gene: TRBD2
j_gene: TRBJ2-7
CDR3aa: CASSLGLAGTYEQYF
CDR3nt: TGTGCCAGCAGCTTAGGACTAGCGGGAACCTACGAGCAGTACTTC

v_gene: TRBV11-2
d_gene: .
j_gene: TRBJ1-3
CDR3aa: CASSYTGISGNTIYF
CDR3nt: TGTGCCAGCAGCTATACAGGGATCTCTGGAAACACCATATATTTT

v_gene: TRBV25-1
d_gene: .
j_gene: TRBJ1-3
CDR3aa: CASSWASSGNTIYF
CDR3nt: TGTGCCAGCAGTTGGGCCTCCTCTGGAAACACCATATATTTT

v_gene: TRBV19
d_gene: TRBD2
j_gene: TRBJ2-3
CDR3aa: CDTSKLEGLAVSTDTQYF
CDR3nt: TGTGACACCAGCAAGTTGGAGGGTCTAGCGGTTAGCACAGATACGCAGTATTTT

v_gene: TRBV30
d_gene: .
j_gene: TRBJ2-1
CDR3aa: CAWSVKPNEQFF
CDR3nt: TGTGCCTGGAGTGTTAAGCCCAATGAGCAGTTCTTC

v_gene: TRBV9
d_gene: .
j_gene: TRBJ2-5
CDR3aa: CASSVGTAAIETQYF
CDR3nt: TGTGCCAGCAGCGTAGGAACCGCGGCAATAGAGACCCAGTACTTC

v_gene: TRBV27
d_gene: .
j_gene: TRBJ1-2
CDR3aa: CASSLSADAAAVRGYTF
CDR3nt: TGTGCCAGCAGTTTATCGGCGGATGCAGCCGCGGTTCGTGGCTACACCTTC

v_gene: TRBV4-1
d_gene: .
j_gene: TRBJ1-2
CDR3aa: CASSQGTGRIGYTF
CDR3nt: TGCGCCAGCAGCCAAGGCACAGGGAGAATTGGCTACACCTTC

v_gene: TRBV30
d_gene: .
j_gene: TRBJ2-1
CDR3aa: CAWSPPWANNEQFF
CDR3nt: TGTGCCTGGAGTCCCCCGTGGGCTAACAATGAGCAGTTCTTC

v_gene: TRBV6-5
d_gene: TRBD1
j_gene: TRBJ1-2
CDR3aa: CASSYSGQAIYGYTF
CDR3nt: TGTGCCAGCAGTTACTCGGGACAGGCAATCTATGGCTACACCTTC

v_gene: TRBV2
d_gene: TRBD1
j_gene: TRBJ2-7
CDR3aa: CASNRDRLDYEQYF
CDR3nt: TGTGCCAGCAATAGGGACAGGCTAGACTACGAGCAGTACTTC

v_gene: TRBV19
d_gene: .
j_gene: TRBJ2-6
CDR3aa: CASSMEDSFGSGANVLTF
CDR3nt: TGTGCCAGTAGTATGGAGGACAGTTTTGGCTCTGGGGCCAACGTCCTGACTTTC

v_gene: TRBV6-1
d_gene: .
j_gene: TRBJ1-2
CDR3aa: CASSEATINYGYTF
CDR3nt: TGTGCCAGCAGTGAAGCCACAATTAACTATGGCTACACCTTC

v_gene: TRBV12-5
d_gene: TRBD1
j_gene: TRBJ2-1
CDR3aa: CASGFGQGAGEQFF
CDR3nt: TGTGCTAGTGGTTTTGGACAGGGGGCAGGGGAGCAGTTCTTC

v_gene: TRBV7-2
d_gene: TRBD2
j_gene: TRBJ2-1
CDR3aa: CASSASGRLPEFF
CDR3nt: TGTGCCAGCAGCGCCAGCGGGAGGTTACCGGAGTTCTTC

v_gene: TRBV18
d_gene: TRBD1
j_gene: TRBJ2-2
CDR3aa: CASSLMGQPNTGELFF
CDR3nt: TGTGCCAGCTCGCTGATGGGACAGCCGAACACCGGGGAGCTGTTTTTT

v_gene: TRBV29-1
d_gene: TRBD1
j_gene: TRBJ1-2
CDR3aa: CSVPRDRGYGYTF
CDR3nt: TGCAGCGTCCCCCGGGACAGGGGGTATGGCTACACCTTC

v_gene: TRBV5-8
d_gene: TRBD2
j_gene: TRBJ2-3
CDR3aa: CASSLELASADTQYF
CDR3nt: TGTGCCAGCAGCTTGGAACTAGCGTCTGCAGATACGCAGTATTTT

v_gene: TRBV6-4
d_gene: TRBD1
j_gene: TRBJ1-2
CDR3aa: CASSDGTGANYGYTF
CDR3nt: TGTGCCAGCAGTGACGGGACAGGCGCAAACTATGGCTACACCTTC

v_gene: TRBV4-2
d_gene: .
j_gene: TRBJ2-5
CDR3aa: CASSHGQPLSEEETQYF
CDR3nt: TGTGCCAGCAGCCACGGACAGCCACTAAGCGAAGAAGAGACCCAGTACTTC

v_gene: TRBV6-4
d_gene: .
j_gene: TRBJ2-3
CDR3aa: CASSDSRDTQYF
CDR3nt: TGTGCCAGCAGTGACTCGCGGGATACGCAGTATTTT

v_gene: TRBV19
d_gene: TRBD2
j_gene: TRBJ2-3
CDR3aa: CASSTGLAGVGTDTQYF
CDR3nt: TGTGCCAGTAGTACGGGACTAGCGGGGGTGGGGACGGATACGCAGTATTTT

v_gene: TRBV25-1
d_gene: TRBD1
j_gene: TRBJ2-1
CDR3aa: CASSPQGAEQFF
CDR3nt: TGTGCCAGCAGTCCCCAGGGGGCTGAGCAGTTCTTC

v_gene: TRBV4-1
d_gene: TRBD1
j_gene: TRBJ1-4
CDR3aa: CASSQDPPGTGGLNEKLFF
CDR3nt: TGCGCCAGCAGCCAAGACCCACCCGGGACAGGGGGCTTAAATGAAAAACTGTTTTTT

v_gene: TRBV9
d_gene: .
j_gene: TRBJ2-3
CDR3aa: CASSSQFRDTQYF
CDR3nt: TGTGCCAGCAGCTCCCAATTTAGAGATACGCAGTATTTT

v_gene: TRBV9
d_gene: .
j_gene: TRBJ1-3
CDR3aa: CASSVGGNGNTIYF
CDR3nt: TGTGCCAGCAGCGTAGGAGGGAACGGAAACACCATATATTTT

v_gene: TRBV5-1
d_gene: TRBD2
j_gene: TRBJ2-1
CDR3aa: CASSFSGSRYNEQFF
CDR3nt: TGCGCCAGCAGCTTTAGCGGGAGTAGATATAATGAGCAGTTCTTC

v_gene: TRBV5-1
d_gene: TRBD1
j_gene: TRBJ2-3
CDR3aa: CASSSWTGSTDTQYF
CDR3nt: TGCGCCAGCAGCTCGTGGACAGGGTCCACAGATACGCAGTATTTT

v_gene: TRBV18
d_gene: TRBD1
j_gene: TRBJ2-7
CDR3aa: CASSPGQAVYEQYF
CDR3nt: TGTGCCAGCTCCCCGGGACAGGCCGTCTACGAGCAGTACTTC

v_gene: TRBV5-4
d_gene: .
j_gene: TRBJ2-7
CDR3aa: CASSLSTPAYEQYF
CDR3nt: TGTGCCAGCAGCTTAAGCACCCCGGCCTACGAGCAGTACTTC

v_gene: TRBV4-1
d_gene: TRBD1
j_gene: TRBJ1-1
CDR3aa: CASSPYPGQGSTEAFF
CDR3nt: TGCGCCAGCAGCCCCTACCCGGGACAGGGGAGCACTGAAGCTTTCTTT

v_gene: TRBV5-6
d_gene: TRBD1
j_gene: TRBJ2-7
CDR3aa: CASSHGQGREQYF
CDR3nt: TGTGCCAGCAGCCATGGACAGGGGCGCGAGCAGTACTTC

v_gene: TRBV6-6
d_gene: .
j_gene: TRBJ2-6
CDR3aa: CASTTGRGTGANVLTF
CDR3nt: TGTGCCAGCACCACGGGAAGGGGGACCGGGGCCAACGTCCTGACTTTC

v_gene: TRBV6-1
d_gene: .
j_gene: TRBJ1-3
CDR3aa: CASSDRHLSGNTIYF
CDR3nt: TGTGCCAGCAGTGACAGGCACCTCTCTGGAAACACCATATATTTT

v_gene: TRBV15
d_gene: TRBD1
j_gene: TRBJ1-1
CDR3aa: CATSRGGSDRGEAFF
CDR3nt: TGTGCCACCAGCAGAGGGGGGTCGGACAGGGGCGAAGCTTTCTTT

v_gene: TRBV6-1
d_gene: .
j_gene: TRBJ1-5
CDR3aa: CASSEGPNNQPQHF
CDR3nt: TGTGCCAGCAGTGAAGGGCCGAACAATCAGCCCCAGCATTTT

v_gene: TRBV5-6
d_gene: TRBD1
j_gene: TRBJ2-3
CDR3aa: CASSYQSGTGEADTQYF
CDR3nt: TGTGCCAGCAGCTACCAAAGCGGGACAGGGGAGGCAGATACGCAGTATTTT

v_gene: TRBV6-5
d_gene: TRBD1
j_gene: TRBJ1-2
CDR3aa: CASSSADRGLNGYTF
CDR3nt: TGTGCCAGCAGTTCGGCGGACAGGGGGCTTAATGGCTACACCTTC

v_gene: TRBV5-6
d_gene: .
j_gene: TRBJ2-2
CDR3aa: CASRSLRAVMKGSTGELFF
CDR3nt: TGTGCCAGCCGGTCTCTGCGCGCGGTTATGAAAGGGAGCACCGGGGAGCTGTTTTTT

v_gene: TRBV1
d_gene: .
j_gene: TRBJ2-7
CDR3aa: CTSSRTSGNDEQYF
CDR3nt: TGCACCAGCAGCCGAACTAGCGGGAATGACGAGCAGTACTTC

v_gene: TRBV6-6
d_gene: .
j_gene: TRBJ1-1
CDR3aa: CASKSTQGTEAFF
CDR3nt: TGTGCCAGCAAGTCTACCCAGGGGACTGAAGCTTTCTTT

v_gene: TRBV9
d_gene: TRBD1
j_gene: TRBJ1-2
CDR3aa: CASSVEWDRSYGYTF
CDR3nt: TGTGCCAGCAGCGTAGAGTGGGACAGGTCCTATGGCTACACCTTC

v_gene: TRBV11-3
d_gene: TRBD1
j_gene: TRBJ1-2
CDR3aa: CASSQGAGYGYTF
CDR3nt: TGTGCCAGCAGCCAGGGGGCTGGATATGGCTACACCTTC

v_gene: TRBV10-3
d_gene: TRBD1
j_gene: TRBJ1-2
CDR3aa: CAISEVNRGNYGYTF
CDR3nt: TGTGCCATCAGTGAGGTGAACAGGGGAAACTATGGCTACACCTTC

v_gene: TRBV5-6
d_gene: .
j_gene: TRBJ2-6
CDR3aa: CASSRITGSGANVLTF
CDR3nt: TGTGCCAGCAGCCGGATTACAGGGAGCGGGGCCAACGTCCTGACTTTC

v_gene: TRBV10-3
d_gene: TRBD1
j_gene: TRBJ2-1
CDR3aa: CAISQAGTADEQFF
CDR3nt: TGTGCCATCAGTCAAGCCGGGACAGCGGATGAGCAGTTCTTC

v_gene: TRBV5-1
d_gene: .
j_gene: TRBJ1-5
CDR3aa: CASSYDSPNQPQHF
CDR3nt: TGCGCCAGCAGCTACGACAGCCCAAATCAGCCCCAGCATTTT

v_gene: TRBV2
d_gene: .
j_gene: TRBJ1-2
CDR3aa: CASTGGIDYGYTF
CDR3nt: TGTGCCAGCACGGGGGGTATAGACTATGGCTACACCTTC

v_gene: TRBV6-6
d_gene: .
j_gene: TRBJ2-7
CDR3aa: CASSDGTYEQYF
CDR3nt: TGTGCCAGCAGCGACGGGACCTACGAGCAGTACTTC

v_gene: TRBV5-1
d_gene: TRBD1
j_gene: TRBJ2-1
CDR3aa: CASSLGQASYNEQFF
CDR3nt: TGCGCCAGCAGCTTAGGACAGGCGTCCTACAATGAGCAGTTCTTC

v_gene: TRBV11-2
d_gene: .
j_gene: TRBJ1-4
CDR3aa: CASSLDQPGEREKLFF
CDR3nt: TGTGCCAGCAGCTTAGATCAGCCAGGGGAACGGGAAAAACTGTTTTTT

v_gene: TRBV6-6
d_gene: .
j_gene: TRBJ1-6
CDR3aa: CASSYLRVSYNSPLHF
CDR3nt: TGTGCCAGCAGTTACCTCAGGGTCTCCTATAATTCACCCCTCCACTTT

v_gene: TRBV27
d_gene: .
j_gene: TRBJ1-1
CDR3aa: CASRILSQGRETEAFF
CDR3nt: TGTGCCAGCAGAATCCTTTCACAAGGCAGGGAAACTGAAGCTTTCTTT

v_gene: TRBV6-6
d_gene: .
j_gene: TRBJ1-2
CDR3aa: CASGWGAGYTF
CDR3nt: TGTGCCAGCGGGTGGGGAGCGGGCTACACCTTC

v_gene: TRBV6-5
d_gene: .
j_gene: TRBJ1-1
CDR3aa: CASSYLTRGVGTEAFF
CDR3nt: TGTGCCAGCAGTTACTTAACCAGGGGCGTTGGCACTGAAGCTTTCTTT

v_gene: TRBV11-2
d_gene: TRBD1
j_gene: TRBJ1-2
CDR3aa: CASSLGTVGYTF
CDR3nt: TGTGCCAGCAGCCTAGGGACAGTAGGCTACACCTTC

v_gene: TRBV6-5
d_gene: .
j_gene: TRBJ1-2
CDR3aa: CASSYGQTLNYGYTF
CDR3nt: TGTGCCAGCAGTTACGGACAGACGCTAAACTATGGCTACACCTTC